This TCR beta chain was recovered during a study of cytomegalovirus exposure and HLA in healthy donors. CDR1 is SGHRS and CDR2 is YFSETQ in the germline V gene. The CDR3 runs to 15 residues. V was clipped by 5 bases and J by 4 bases, with 19 bases between them. It was with 60 Vbeta and 13 Jbeta primers that the PCR ran. The data were produced by immunoSEQ multiplex PCR, yet TCRdb's version contains in-frame clones alone and is incomplete. The table lists some 130,000 clones. This clonotype was sampled from a woman aged 40 to 50 in good health and CMV-seronegative. This rearrangement joins TRBV5-1 to TRBJ2-7, with D possibly being TRBD1 (6 bases). The sample consisted of PBMCs. CDR3 residues: CASRPARPTGYEQYF. CDR3 coding DNA: TGCGCCAGCAGGCCTGCCAGGCCGACAGGATACGAGCAGTACTTC.